These 9 T cell receptor beta chains were all obtained from the same sample, sequenced in a study of CD8+ T cells in alopecia areata. In each case, RNA was isolated and then reverse transcribed into cDNA as the sequencing template. Produced via immunoSEQ multiplex PCR; TCRdb's table is partial and in-frame only. The data show around 100,000 clones, with none appearing a single time. The sequenced sample consisted of lesional skin. These receptors all stem from a C3H/HeJ mouse with alopecia areata. The strain is characterized by the MHC haplotype H2-k.

A remark on this clone: The gene names given are mouse names. The observed sequence ends 4 residues before the CDR3 terminus, with the missing tail filled in from the germline J gene. The chain has TRBV1 and TRBJ2-3; 7 bases are a match to TRBD1. The CDR3 totals 15 residues. CDR1 is NSQYPW, CDR2 LRSPGD, per germline (reference sequence). J lost 0 bases, V lost 5 bases, and 5 bases had no gene match. CDR3 DNA, as far as it was read: TGCACCTGCAGTTACAGGGGTCCTAGTGCAGAA. This sequence encodes CTCSYRGPSAE. The entire CDR3 is CTCSYRGPSAETLYF.

Worth noting for this clone: All gene names here are mouse names. Read sequence stops 4 residues before the CDR3 end, and the germline J gene provides the missing end. This chain connects TRBV13-3 to TRBJ2-5, with 8 nucleotides matching TRBD2. The V and J ends lost 2 bases and 1 base, in that order; junction bases with no gene match: 6. CDR3 length equals 16 residues. Germline V gene sequence: CDR1 NNHDY, CDR2 SYVADS. The CDR3 DNA, read in part, is TGTGCCAGCAGTGAGGGCTGGGGGGTAGACCAAGAC. Amino acids: CASSEGWGVDQD. The full-length CDR3 reads as CASSEGWGVDQDTQYF.

Comments on this clone: The genes are named according to mouse. Other nucleotide sequences from this sample produce the same CDR3. The part of the CDR3 DNA that was read is TGTGCCAGCAGCCCAGGGGGCGGTCAAAAC. It specifies CASSPGGGQN. The complete CDR3 sequence is CASSPGGGQNTLYF. The V and J genes are TRBV13-3 and TRBJ2-4, with 8 bases lining up with TRBD1. The CDR3 end is not reached by the read, which stops 4 residues before it; the germline J gene fills it in. Trimming removed 5 bases from V and 1 base from J; junction bases left unmatched: 3. This CDR3 has 14 residues. Germline V gene sequence: CDR1 NNHDY, CDR2 SYVADS.

To note about this clone: The protein in this entry is translated from the DNA; at residue 12 it differs from the protein listed in TCRdb. Germline and genes here are mouse. Read sequence stops 3 residues before the CDR3 end, and the germline J gene provides the missing end. The genes are TRBV13-3 and TRBJ1-3, with TRBD1 matching over 7 bases. Trimming cost V 4 bases and J 0 bases; bases outside gene matches: 4. Germline V gene sequence: CDR1 NNHDY, CDR2 SYVADS. This CDR3 comprises 15 residues. Incomplete CDR3 DNA: TGTGCCAGCAGTCACAGGGGCTTTTCTGGAAATACG. It codes for CASSHRGFSGNT. The full CDR3 is CASSHRGFSGNTLYF.

This clone occurred a few times. Germline and genes here are mouse. The read halts 4 residues ahead of the CDR3 end, with the missing end drawn from the germline J gene. V usage is TRBV13-3 and J usage is TRBJ2-5, with 10 nucleotides matching TRBD1. This CDR3 is built from 15 residues. The germline CDR1 and CDR2 sequences are NNHDY and SYVADS. Incomplete CDR3 DNA: TGTGCCAGCAGTGATAGACTGGGACAGGGGGAC. It translates to CASSDRLGQGD. The CDR3, in full, reads CASSDRLGQGDTQYF.

Concerning this clone itself: Gene labels here are mouse ones. The same CDR3 can be traced to other DNA sequences in this sample. CDR3 loop: CTCSAVGGAGAEQFF. The DNA read from the CDR3 is TGCACCTGCAGTGCAGTTGGGGGGGCAGGTGCT. The rearrangement uses TRBV1 and TRBJ2-1; TRBD2 agrees at 9 bases. The missing CDR3 end, 4 residues past where the read stops, is filled in from the germline J gene. V was clipped by 1 base and J by 6 bases; unmatched bases: 4. Germline V lookup: CDR1 NSQYPW, CDR2 LRSPGD (reference sequence). The CDR3 is 15 amino acids.

In this sample, this clone turned up a few times. Gene labels here are mouse ones. The CDR3 region is CASSETGGLSNERLFF. CDR3 bases read: TGTGCCAGCAGTGAGACAGGGGGTCTTTCCAACGAA. The chain couples TRBV13-3 to TRBJ1-4, with 9 bases fitting TRBD1. The read finishes 4 residues shy of the CDR3 end, and the germline J gene is used to complete it. The V gene end was trimmed by 2 bases and the J gene end by 0 bases; junction bases not matched to a gene: 2. Germline CDR1 and CDR2: NNHDY and SYVADS. CDR3 length: 16 amino acids.

In this sample, this clone turned up a few times. These gene names are mouse names. Read data end 4 residues before the CDR3 end; the end is taken from the germline J gene. The genes are TRBV12-1 and TRBJ1-2, with D unresolved. CDR1 SGHSN and CDR2 HYEKVE come from the germline V gene. The CDR3 runs to 14 residues. The V end lost 1 base, the J end lost 0 bases, and 8 bases lay between the germline ends. The CDR3 sequence: CASSLHLANSDYTF. The part of the CDR3 DNA that was read is TGTGCCAGCTCTCTACACCTTGCAAACTCC.

Note on this clone: All gene names here are mouse names. CDR3 protein: CTCSPDWGSYAEQFF. The CDR3 DNA, read in part, is TGCACCTGCAGTCCCGACTGGGGGTCCTATGCT. This rearrangement joins TRBV1 to TRBJ2-1; 9 bases match TRBD2. The read terminates 4 residues ahead of where the CDR3 ends, so the germline J gene completes it. This CDR3 has 15 amino acids. Germline assignment: CDR1 NSQYPW and CDR2 LRSPGD (reference sequence). Germline trimming cut 5 bases from V and 3 bases from J; bases unmatched to any gene: 5. Complete variable domain (other parts from reference TRBV1 and TRBJ2-1): VTLLEQNPRWRLVPRGQAVNLRCILKNSQYPWMSWYQQDLQKQLQWLFTLRSPGDKEVKSLPGADYLATRVTDTELRLQVANMSQGRTLYCTCSPDWGSYAEQFFGPGTRLTVL.